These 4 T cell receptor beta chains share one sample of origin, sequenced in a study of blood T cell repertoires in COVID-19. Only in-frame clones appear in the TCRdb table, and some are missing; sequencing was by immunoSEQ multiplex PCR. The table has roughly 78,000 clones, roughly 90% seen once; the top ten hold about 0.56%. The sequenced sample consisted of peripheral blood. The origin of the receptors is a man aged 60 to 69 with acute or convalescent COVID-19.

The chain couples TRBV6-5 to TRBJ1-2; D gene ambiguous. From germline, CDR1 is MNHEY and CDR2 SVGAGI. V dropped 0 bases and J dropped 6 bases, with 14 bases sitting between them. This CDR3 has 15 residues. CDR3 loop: CASSYSASDRNGYTF. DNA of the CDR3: TGTGCCAGCAGTTACTCGGCCAGCGATAGGAATGGCTACACCTTC.

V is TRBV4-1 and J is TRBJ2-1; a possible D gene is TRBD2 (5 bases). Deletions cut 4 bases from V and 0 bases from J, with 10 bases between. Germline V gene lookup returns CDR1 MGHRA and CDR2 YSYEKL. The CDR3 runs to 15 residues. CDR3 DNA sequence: TGCGCCAGCAGCCTCATAGCGAACTCCTACAATGAGCAGTTCTTC. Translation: CASSLIANSYNEQFF.

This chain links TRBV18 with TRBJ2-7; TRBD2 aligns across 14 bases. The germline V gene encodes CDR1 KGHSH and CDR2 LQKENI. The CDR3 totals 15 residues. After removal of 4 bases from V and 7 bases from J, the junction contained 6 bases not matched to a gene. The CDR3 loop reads CASSRGLAGVEEQYF. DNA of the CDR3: TGTGCCAGCTCACGGGGACTAGCGGGAGTAGAAGAGCAGTACTTC.

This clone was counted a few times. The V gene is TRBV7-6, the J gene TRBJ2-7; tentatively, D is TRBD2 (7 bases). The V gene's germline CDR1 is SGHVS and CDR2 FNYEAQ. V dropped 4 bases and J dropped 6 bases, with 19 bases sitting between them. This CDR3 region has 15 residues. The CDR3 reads CASSSYAGALGEQYF. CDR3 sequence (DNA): TGTGCCAGCAGCTCTTACGCGGGGGCCTTAGGCGAGCAGTACTTC.